This entry describes one T cell receptor (beta chain). The entry originates in a study of blood T cell repertoires in COVID-19. Study at large: PBMCs, B-cell-depleted T cells, or T cells were the source of the cDNA or gDNA that made up the material.

Trimming took 5 bases from V and 4 from J, leaving 12 bases between them. Germline V gives CDR1 SGHNT, CDR2 YYREEE (reference sequence). This CDR3 is built from 14 residues. Original data processing: Cell counts per sample came from amplifying reference gene primers. Data came from immunoSEQ multiplex PCR; TCRdb stores just in-frame clones and leaves some out. V and J calls and clone size are copied from that table; D and trimming were computed from the DNA. The data hold approximately 200,000 clones, with less than 95% observed a single time. The Seattle patients joined while their infection was active and were tracked longitudinally afterward.

The J gene is TRBJ1-4, the V gene TRBV5-4; a weak D match, TRBD1 (6 bases). The TCR was taken from a man aged 25 to 40 with COVID-19, enrolled during active disease. Sequenced material: peripheral blood. The CDR3 bases are TGTGCCAGCAGTAAGGACAGCTTTAATGAAAAACTGTTTTTT. Protein product: CASSKDSFNEKLFF.